These 25 T cell receptor beta chains were all obtained from the same sample, sequenced in a study of early T cells in non-severe SARS-CoV-2 infection. TCRdb recomputed calls from the 5' RACE reads with MiXCR, one row per CDR3 protein. This sample has around 31,000 distinct CDR3 sequences; about 5.7% occur once, and the top ten carry almost 6.5%. Sequencing was carried out using whole blood. The receptors shown here come from an adult who was a healthcare worker with PCR-confirmed SARS-CoV-2 infection or an uninfected control (not recorded which).

The sample holds many counts of this clonotype. The chain uses TRBV7-9 and TRBJ2-1; the D is unclear. Germline-derived CDR1 and CDR2 are SEHNR and FQNEAQ (reference sequence). Trimming took 2 bases from V and 13 from J, leaving 12 bases between them. This CDR3 is built from 12 residues. CDR3 DNA sequence: TGTGCCAGCAGCTTAAGTCGGCCAGACCAGTTCTTC. Translation: CASSLSRPDQFF.

This clonotype appeared many times. The J gene is TRBJ2-7, the V gene TRBV2, with a tentative D call TRBD2 (5 bases). Trimming removed 5 bases at V and 5 bases at J, with 19 bases between. The CDR3 runs to 15 residues. Germline V gene data show CDR1 as SNHLY and CDR2 as FYNNEI. In nucleotides, the CDR3 is TGTGCCAGCAGTCCCCCCGGAGGTCCGTACCACGAGCAGTACTTC. Protein sequence: CASSPPGGPYHEQYF.

The genes are TRBV6-1 and TRBJ2-1, with a possible D match to TRBD2 (6 bases). Germline V CDR1 and CDR2: MNHNS, SASEGT. With 3 bases removed from V and 0 bases from J, the gap between germline ends came to 12 bases. The CDR3 length is 16 residues. In DNA, the CDR3 is TGTGCCAGCAGTGAGATGGCGGGGAGCTCCTACAATGAGCAGTTCTTC. It is translated as CASSEMAGSSYNEQFF.

This clonotype was seen many times. This chain connects TRBV12-3 or TRBV12-4 to TRBJ1-2; no clear D gene. Trimming shortened V by 5 bases and J by 0 bases, and 7 bases separated the two germline ends. This CDR3 region has 13 residues. The CDR3 nucleotides are TGTGCCAGCAGTGCCGCCGCTAACTATGGCTACACCTTC. This codes for CASSAAANYGYTF.

This clonotype was recorded many times. The chain links TRBV13 to TRBJ2-1, with D maybe TRBD2 (7 bases). The V gene's germline CDR1 is PRHDT and CDR2 FYEKMQ (reference sequence). The ends were cut back, 6 bases at V and 7 bases at J, with 22 bases in the middle. The CDR3 is 16 residues long. For the CDR3, the DNA is TGTGCCAGCAGTTTCCCCCAGGGACTAACAGGGAATGAGCAGTTCTTC. Residues: CASSFPQGLTGNEQFF.

By sample share, this clonotype is medium-sized (0.01 to 0.1%). This chain links TRBV19 with TRBJ1-4, with unresolved D. The CDR3 has 15 residues. Germline assignment: CDR1 LNHDA and CDR2 SQIVND (reference sequence). V lost 10 bases, J lost 1 base, and 16 bases lay in between. CDR3 amino acids: CATRSFSETNEKLFF. In DNA form, the CDR3 reads TGTGCCACTCGGTCGTTTTCGGAAACTAATGAAAAACTGTTTTTT.

At least ten counts were recorded for this clonotype. The chain is built from TRBV5-4 and TRBJ2-4; TRBD2 agrees at 7 bases. The germline V gene encodes CDR1 SGHNT and CDR2 YYREEE (reference sequence). This CDR3 contains 14 residues. Germline trimming cut 0 bases from V and 11 bases from J; bases unmatched to any gene: 8. For the CDR3, the DNA is TGTGCCAGCAGCTTGGGGGGGGGAAACTCCCTTCAGTACTTC. This gives the protein CASSLGGGNSLQYF.

V is TRBV11-2 and J is TRBJ2-1; D is ambiguous. The CDR3 spans 11 residues. Trimming left V 1 base short and J 10 bases short, with 5 bases between. Germline V gene lookup returns CDR1 SGHAT and CDR2 FQNNGV. The CDR3 here is CASSLGEEQFF. The CDR3 DNA is TGTGCCAGCAGCTTAGGCGAGGAGCAGTTCTTC.

The chain employs TRBV20-1 and TRBJ2-7; tentatively, D is TRBD2 (6 bases). The CDR3 spans 13 residues. V was clipped by 4 bases and J by 4 bases, with 14 bases between them. Germline values: CDR1 DFQATT, CDR2 SNEGSKA (reference sequence). Here the CDR3 reads CSANQGAGYEQYF. CDR3 DNA sequence: TGCAGTGCTAACCAGGGCGCGGGGTACGAGCAGTACTTC.

This clonotype was detected many times. The chain couples TRBV5-1 to TRBJ2-5; no reliable D call. With 1 base removed from V and 2 bases from J, the gap between germline ends came to 6 bases. The germline CDR1 and CDR2 sequences are SGHRS and YFSETQ. The CDR3 has 13 residues. The CDR3 nucleotides read TGCGCCAGCAGCTTGCCCCCTCAAGAGACCCAGTACTTC. Encoded protein: CASSLPPQETQYF. Combining the CDR3 with reference TRBV5-1 and TRBJ2-5 gives the whole variable domain KAGVTQTPRYLIKTRGQQVTLSCSPISGHRSVSWYQQTPGQGLQFLFEYFSETQRNKGNFPGRFSGRQFSNSRSEMNVSTLELGDSALYLCASSLPPQETQYFGPGTRLLVL.

This clonotype was detected a few times. J is TRBJ1-5 and V is TRBV4-1; maybe TRBD1 (5 bases). Trimming took 1 base from V and 3 from J, leaving 10 bases between them. The CDR3 is 15 amino acids. Germline CDR1 MGHRA, CDR2 YSYEKL. The CDR3 DNA is TGCGCCAGCAGCCAAGGAGGGGCCCTCAATCAGCCCCAGCATTTT. Protein sequence: CASSQGGALNQPQHF.

The chain carries TRBV6-1 and TRBJ2-1; D remains ambiguous. Trimming stripped 2 bases from V and 5 bases from J, with 10 bases between. From germline, CDR1 is MNHNS and CDR2 SASEGT. CDR3 length: 14 amino acids. CDR3 in amino acids: CASSEQYRNNEQFF. Here the CDR3 DNA reads TGTGCCAGCAGTGAACAGTATAGAAACAATGAGCAGTTCTTC.

This clonotype was recorded many times. The chain links TRBV6-1 to TRBJ1-1; D is possibly TRBD1 (5 bases). The CDR3 sequence is 14 residues long. Looked up from germline, CDR1 is MNHNS and CDR2 is SASEGT. V lost 2 bases to trimming and J lost 11 bases, with 18 bases between them. The chain's CDR3 is CASSENMAGRDAFF. CDR3 nucleotides: TGTGCCAGCAGTGAAAACATGGCAGGACGGGACGCTTTCTTT.

This clonotype came up many times. The genes are TRBV7-9 and TRBJ2-3; TRBD1 is a possible D gene (6 bases). The CDR3 extends over 13 amino acids. The germline V and J ends were trimmed by 3 bases and 5 bases, with 9 bases remaining between them. From germline, CDR1 is SEHNR and CDR2 FQNEAQ (reference sequence). CDR3 in DNA: TGTGCCAGCAGCTTGGGACACTTAGATACGCAGTATTTT. It codes for CASSLGHLDTQYF.

This clonotype came up many times. The chain recombines TRBV20-1 with TRBJ1-6, with D possibly matching TRBD1 (5 bases). This CDR3 is built from 14 residues. The germline V and J ends were trimmed by 3 bases and 7 bases, with 13 bases remaining between them. Germline CDR1 reads DFQATT; CDR2 reads SNEGSKA (reference sequence). CDR3 residues: CSASDPRENSPLHF. The CDR3 DNA is TGCAGTGCTAGTGATCCCAGGGAGAATTCACCCCTCCACTTT.

This clonotype appeared many times. The chain couples TRBV28 to TRBJ1-1, with TRBD1 as a possible D gene (5 bases). The CDR3 is 15 amino acids. V was cut by 8 bases and J by 2 bases, with 18 bases left in between. CDR1 and CDR2 (germline): MDHEN, SYDVKM. As DNA, the CDR3 is TGTGCCAGCCGGCGGGGGGATCTGCCTAACACTGAAGCTTTCTTT. Its translation: CASRRGDLPNTEAFF. Full variable domain (outside the CDR3, taken from reference TRBV28 and TRBJ1-1): DVKVTQSSRYLVKRTGEKVFLECVQDMDHENMFWYRQDPGLGLRLIYFSYDVKMKEKGDIPEGYSVSREKKERFSLILESASTNQTSMYLCASRRGDLPNTEAFFGQGTRLTVV.

The rearrangement joins TRBV28 to TRBJ2-7, with 9 positions matching TRBD1. The CDR3 covers 16 residues. Germline V gene sequence: CDR1 MDHEN, CDR2 SYDVKM. The V gene end was trimmed by 4 bases and the J gene end by 4 bases; junction bases not matched to a gene: 11. This CDR3 is CASSSSLGTGTYEQYF. The CDR3 coding sequence is TGTGCCAGCAGTTCTTCCTTGGGGACAGGGACTTACGAGCAGTACTTC.

The rearrangement uses TRBV18 and TRBJ2-2; D ambiguous. Germline V gene sequence: CDR1 KGHSH, CDR2 LQKENI. CDR3 length: 12 amino acids. V was cut by 6 bases and J by 9 bases, with 11 bases left in between. The CDR3 loop is CASSELPRELFF. The CDR3 bases are TGTGCCAGCTCGGAGTTGCCCCGGGAGCTGTTTTTT.

This clonotype was observed a few times. The chain has TRBV7-9 and TRBJ2-2; D gene unclear. CDR3 length equals 14 residues. The germline V gene has CDR1 SEHNR and CDR2 FQNEAQ (reference sequence). V lost 5 bases to trimming and J lost 7 bases, with 14 bases between them. The CDR3 spells CASSPVRKGGELFF. The CDR3 DNA sequence: TGTGCCAGCAGCCCAGTAAGGAAGGGCGGGGAGCTGTTTTTT. Combining the CDR3 with reference TRBV7-9 and TRBJ2-2 gives the whole variable domain DTGVSQNPRHKITKRGQNVTFRCDPISEHNRLYWYRQTLGQGPEFLTYFQNEAQLEKSRLLSDRFSAERPKGSFSTLEIQRTEQGDSAMYLCASSPVRKGGELFFGEGSRLTVL.

The sample holds many counts of this clonotype. This chain joins TRBV18 and TRBJ1-5, with D unclear. The germline gives CDR1 KGHSH, CDR2 LQKENI. Trimming removed 3 bases at V and 7 bases at J, with 10 bases between. The length of the CDR3 is 13 residues. The CDR3 bases are TGTGCCAGCTCACCGGGAGAACGACAGCCCCAGCATTTT. Translating it yields CASSPGERQPQHF.

This clonotype showed up just a few times. This chain connects TRBV5-1 to TRBJ2-4; TRBD1 matches at 8 bases. This CDR3 has 16 amino acids. Trimming at V came to 0 bases and at J to 6 bases, leaving 8 bases not matched to a gene. CDR1 is SGHRS and CDR2 is YFSETQ in the germline V gene. CDR3 DNA sequence: TGCGCCAGCAGCTTGGGCGGGACAGGATGGGTAAACATTCAGTACTTC. Translated: CASSLGGTGWVNIQYF.

This clonotype was observed a handful of times. The chain links TRBV18 to TRBJ1-5; 9 bases are shared with TRBD1. CDR3 size: 14 residues. The V segment lost 6 bases and the J segment 4 bases; nucleotides outside the gene matches: 4. Germline assignment: CDR1 KGHSH and CDR2 LQKENI. The DNA of the CDR3 is TGTGCCAGCTCGAGGGGACAGGGAAATCAGCCCCAGCATTTT. This sequence encodes CASSRGQGNQPQHF.

This clonotype has ten or more counts. CDR3 protein: CASSFKGQYTEAFF. In DNA form, the CDR3 reads TGTGCCAGCAGTTTTAAAGGACAGTACACTGAAGCTTTCTTT. The chain combines TRBV27 with TRBJ1-1; a possible D gene is TRBD1 (6 bases). V was shortened by 3 bases and J by 3 bases, with 11 bases between the two germline ends. CDR3 length equals 14 residues. CDR1 is MNHEY and CDR2 is SMNVEV in the germline V gene (reference sequence).

This clonotype has at least ten counts. The V call is TRBV5-1, the J call TRBJ1-2, with D hard to call. V was pared by 0 bases and J by 6 bases, with 9 bases between. The CDR3 is 13 residues long. Germline V CDR1 and CDR2: SGHRS, YFSETQ. The CDR3 sequence is CASSLDVWNGYTF. The CDR3 region has the DNA TGCGCCAGCAGCTTGGATGTCTGGAATGGCTACACCTTC. Using reference TRBV5-1 and TRBJ1-2 for the parts outside the CDR3, the full variable domain is KAGVTQTPRYLIKTRGQQVTLSCSPISGHRSVSWYQQTPGQGLQFLFEYFSETQRNKGNFPGRFSGRQFSNSRSEMNVSTLELGDSALYLCASSLDVWNGYTFGSGTRLTVV.

This clonotype was recorded at least ten times. The chain uses TRBV20-1 and TRBJ2-5; D is uncertain. This CDR3 comprises 15 residues. The V end lost 3 bases, the J end lost 7 bases, and 21 bases lay between the germline ends. The germline V gene encodes CDR1 DFQATT and CDR2 SNEGSKA (reference sequence). Written as DNA, the CDR3 is TGCAGTGCTAGGACCCTTCCGGCGGACGGCGGGACCCAGTACTTC. Its translation: CSARTLPADGGTQYF.